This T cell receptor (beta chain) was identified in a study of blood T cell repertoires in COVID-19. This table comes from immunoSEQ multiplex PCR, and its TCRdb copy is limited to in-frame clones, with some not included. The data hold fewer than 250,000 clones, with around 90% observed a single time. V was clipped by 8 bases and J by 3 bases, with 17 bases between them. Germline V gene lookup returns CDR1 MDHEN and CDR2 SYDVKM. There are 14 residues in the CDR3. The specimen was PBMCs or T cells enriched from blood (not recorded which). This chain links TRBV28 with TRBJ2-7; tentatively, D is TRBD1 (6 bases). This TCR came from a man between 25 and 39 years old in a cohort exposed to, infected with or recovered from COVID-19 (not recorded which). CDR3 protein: CASRPGHSYYEQYF. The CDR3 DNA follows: TGTGCCAGCCGGCCGGGACATTCATACTACGAGCAGTACTTC.